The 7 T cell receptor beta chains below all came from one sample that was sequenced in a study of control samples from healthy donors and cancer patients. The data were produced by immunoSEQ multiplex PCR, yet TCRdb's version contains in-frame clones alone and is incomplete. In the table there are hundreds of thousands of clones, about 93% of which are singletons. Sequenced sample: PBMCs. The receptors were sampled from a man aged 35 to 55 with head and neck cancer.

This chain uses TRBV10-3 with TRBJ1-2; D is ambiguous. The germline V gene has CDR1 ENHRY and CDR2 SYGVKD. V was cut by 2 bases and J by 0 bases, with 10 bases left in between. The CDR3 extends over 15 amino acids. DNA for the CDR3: TGTGCCATCAGTGAGGCAGGCAGTACTAACTATGGCTACACCTTC. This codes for CAISEAGSTNYGYTF.

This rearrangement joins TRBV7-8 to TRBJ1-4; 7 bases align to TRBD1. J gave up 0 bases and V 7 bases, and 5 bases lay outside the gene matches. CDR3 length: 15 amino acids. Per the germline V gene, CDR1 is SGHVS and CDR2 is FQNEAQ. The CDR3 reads CASKGTAATNEKLFF. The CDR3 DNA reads TGTGCCAGCAAAGGGACAGCTGCAACTAATGAAAAACTGTTTTTT.

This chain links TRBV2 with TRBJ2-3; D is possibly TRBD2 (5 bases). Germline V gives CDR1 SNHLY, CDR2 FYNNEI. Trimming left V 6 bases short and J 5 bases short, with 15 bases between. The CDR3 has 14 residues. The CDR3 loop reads CASRYSEKGDTQYF. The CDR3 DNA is TGTGCCAGCAGATATAGCGAGAAGGGAGATACGCAGTATTTT.

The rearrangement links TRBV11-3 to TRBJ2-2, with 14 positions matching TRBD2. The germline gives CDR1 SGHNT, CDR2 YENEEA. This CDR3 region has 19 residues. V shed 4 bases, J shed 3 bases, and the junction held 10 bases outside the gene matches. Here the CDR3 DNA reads TGTGCCAGCAGCTCTCCCGGGACTAGCGGGAGTTATGACACCGGGGAGCTGTTTTTT. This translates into CASSSPGTSGSYDTGELFF.

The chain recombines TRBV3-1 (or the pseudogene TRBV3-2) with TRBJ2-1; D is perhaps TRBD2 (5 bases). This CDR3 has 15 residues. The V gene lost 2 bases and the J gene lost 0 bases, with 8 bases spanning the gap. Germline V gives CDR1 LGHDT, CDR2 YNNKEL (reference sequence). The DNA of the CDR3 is TGTGCCAGCAGCCAACAGCGGAGCTCCTACAATGAGCAGTTCTTC. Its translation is CASSQQRSSYNEQFF.

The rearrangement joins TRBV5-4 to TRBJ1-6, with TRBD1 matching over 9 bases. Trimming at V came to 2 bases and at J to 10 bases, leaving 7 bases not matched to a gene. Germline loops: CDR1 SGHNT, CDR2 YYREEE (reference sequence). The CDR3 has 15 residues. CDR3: CASSLAGTGNSPLHF. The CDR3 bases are TGTGCCAGCAGCTTAGCCGGGACAGGGAACTCACCCCTCCACTTT. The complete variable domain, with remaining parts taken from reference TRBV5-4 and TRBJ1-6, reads ETGVTQSPTHLIKTRGQQVTLRCSSQSGHNTVSWYQQALGQGPQFIFQYYREEENGRGNFPPRFSGLQFPNYSSELNVNALELDDSALYLCASSLAGTGNSPLHFGNGTRLTVT.

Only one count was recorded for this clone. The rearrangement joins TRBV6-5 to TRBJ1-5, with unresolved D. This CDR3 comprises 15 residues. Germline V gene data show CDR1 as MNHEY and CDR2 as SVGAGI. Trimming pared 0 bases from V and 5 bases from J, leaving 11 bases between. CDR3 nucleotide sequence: TGTGCCAGCAGTTACTCGATATACAGTTATCAGCCCCAGCATTTT. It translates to CASSYSIYSYQPQHF.